These 14 T cell receptor beta chains share one sample of origin, sequenced in a study of blood T cells in healthy people across ages. Next came a second PCR, run for about 7 to 11 cycles, which used a sample-barcoded 5' primer along with a J-beta primer mix. TCRdb analysed the 5' RACE reads with MiXCR anew, one entry per CDR3 protein. The sample lists under 2,000,000 distinct CDR3 sequences; about 50% were seen once. Sequencing was done on a sample of blood. These receptors came from a woman aged 35 to 49 in good health.

This rearrangement joins TRBV21-1 to TRBJ2-3. TRBV21-1 is noted as a pseudogene. The CDR3 extends over 14 amino acids. CDR3 DNA: TGTGCCAGCAGCATAACAGAAGACACAGATACGCAGTATTTT. This codes for CASSITEDTDTQYF.

This clonotype is a singleton in its sample. In nucleotides, the CDR3 is TGTGCCAGCAGCCCCCTGGACAGAGCTTATCAGCCCCAGCATTTT. Amino acid sequence: CASSPLDRAYQPQHF. The genes are TRBV28 and TRBJ1-5, with D possibly being TRBD1 (6 bases). Per the germline V gene, CDR1 is MDHEN and CDR2 is SYDVKM. The CDR3 totals 15 residues. Trimming removed 6 bases at V and 5 bases at J, with 17 bases between.

This clonotype appeared a few times. The chain joins TRBV12-3 or TRBV12-4 to TRBJ1-6; D remains unclear. V was pared by 8 bases and J by 7 bases, with 9 bases between. The CDR3 totals 12 residues. CDR3 region: CASGRENSPLHF. The CDR3 DNA is TGTGCCAGCGGGAGGGAGAATTCACCCCTCCACTTT.

The chain couples TRBV7-2 to TRBJ2-4; D is unclear. The DNA end lines up better with TRBJ2-7; the J call may be wrong. The germline V gene encodes CDR1 SGHTA and CDR2 FQGNSA. The CDR3 totals 16 residues. The CDR3 DNA follows: TGTGCCAGCAGCTTAGCCCCCGGGCTCTGGGCCTACGAGCAGTACTTC. This sequence encodes CASSLAPGLWAYEQYF.

Concerning this clonotype: A read error may account for a junction end that differs from germline. The chain carries TRBV27 and TRBJ2-1; D may be TRBD2 (6 bases). Germline CDR1 and CDR2: MNHEY and SMNVEV (reference sequence). This CDR3 region has 14 residues. The CDR3 loop reads CPSSLSGLYNEQFF. Here the CDR3 DNA reads TGTCCCAGCAGTTTATCCGGACTATACAATGAGCAGTTCTTC.

V and J are TRBV28 and TRBJ1-2, with 7 bases that match TRBD1. V trimming: 6 bases; J trimming: 0 bases; junction bases outside the gene matches: 7. The CDR3 sequence is 15 residues long. The germline CDR1 and CDR2 sequences are MDHEN and SYDVKM. The CDR3 DNA is TGTGCCAGCAGCTTCATGGACAGGACTAACTATGGCTACACCTTC. It is translated as CASSFMDRTNYGYTF.

The chain recombines TRBV29-1 with TRBJ2-5; 9 bases align to TRBD1. This CDR3 region has 14 residues. Germline CDR1 reads SQVTM; CDR2 reads ANQGSEA. After removal of 3 bases from V and 4 bases from J, the junction contained 6 bases not matched to a gene. The CDR3 protein is CSVEPGTGSETQYF. The CDR3 DNA reads as TGCAGCGTTGAGCCCGGGACAGGGTCAGAGACCCAGTACTTC.

This clonotype came up a few times. The chain combines TRBV9 with TRBJ2-7; 7 bases agree with TRBD2. With V trimmed by 0 bases and J by 2 bases, 5 bases remained unmatched. The CDR3 length is 15 residues. In germline, CDR1 is SGDLS, CDR2 YYNGEE. As DNA, the CDR3 is TGTGCCAGCAGCGTAGGTGGGACTATTGCCTACGAGCAGTACTTC. It is translated as CASSVGGTIAYEQYF.

The chain has TRBV5-4 and TRBJ2-5; 14 nucleotides line up with TRBD2. Trimming cost V 4 bases and J 3 bases; bases outside gene matches: 5. Germline loops: CDR1 SGHNT, CDR2 YYREEE (reference sequence). The CDR3 is 16 amino acids. Here the CDR3 DNA reads TGTGCCAGCAGCCTCCGGACTAGCGGGGGGAAAGAGACCCAGTACTTC. Encoded protein: CASSLRTSGGKETQYF.

This clonotype appeared a few times. The chain is built from TRBV4-1 and TRBJ1-2; no clear D. Deletions cut 0 bases from V and 4 bases from J, with 15 bases between. CDR1 and CDR2 (germline): MGHRA, YSYEKL. The CDR3 consists of 16 residues. CDR3 in DNA: TGCGCCAGCAGCCAAGATTTAGGCACTTTCGGCTATGGCTACACCTTC. The encoded protein is CASSQDLGTFGYGYTF.

This chain joins TRBV4-2 and TRBJ2-3, with a weak D call TRBD2 (5 bases). Germline CDR1 and CDR2: LGHNA and YNFKEQ. V lost 1 base to trimming and J lost 4 bases, with 15 bases between them. This CDR3 is built from 16 residues. The CDR3 DNA is TGTGCCAGCAGCCAAGGCGGACTTCTCCAGGCAGATACGCAGTATTTT. Amino acid sequence: CASSQGGLLQADTQYF.

Written as DNA, the CDR3 is TGTGCCAGCAGTTTCGTTCGGGCAGCCCAAGAGACCCAGTACTTC. Translating gives CASSFVRAAQETQYF. The chain combines TRBV28 with TRBJ2-5; D uncertain. The germline V and J ends were trimmed by 3 bases and 1 base, with 12 bases remaining between them. Germline V gene lookup returns CDR1 MDHEN and CDR2 SYDVKM. The CDR3 contains 15 residues.

A few counts support this clonotype. This chain uses TRBV3-1 with TRBJ2-3, with D perhaps TRBD1 (6 bases). There are 16 residues in the CDR3. V was trimmed by 4 bases and J by 4 bases, leaving 18 bases between them. Looked up from germline, CDR1 is LGHDT and CDR2 is YNNKEL (reference sequence). The CDR3 protein is CASSRGHRSGSDTQYF. The CDR3 DNA reads TGTGCCAGCAGCCGGGGACACCGTTCTGGATCAGATACGCAGTATTTT.

This clonotype has only a few counts. This sequence joins TRBV9 and TRBJ2-3; TRBD2 agrees at 11 bases. The junction had 5 bases not matched to a gene; V was cut back by 4 bases and J by 1 base. Germline V lookup: CDR1 SGDLS, CDR2 YYNGEE. The CDR3 runs 16 residues. The CDR3 sequence: CASSSTSGGGTDTQYF. In nucleotides, the CDR3 is TGTGCCAGCAGCTCTACTAGCGGGGGTGGCACAGATACGCAGTATTTT.